The rows below give T cell receptor beta chains drawn from one sample of a study of cytomegalovirus exposure and HLA in healthy donors. Sequenced by immunoSEQ multiplex PCR; TCRdb stores in-frame clones only, minus some. The data contain 80,000 to 90,000 clones, about 96% of them seen just once; the ten biggest clones take up 0.6% to 0.85%. Sequencing used PBMCs. These receptors all come from a man between 18 and 35 years old in good health and CMV-seronegative. Each CDR3 is given with its conserved first and last residue. The D gene is left open where the match is weak. Size is omitted from some rows. Given values are once, few, many or a class for expanded clones.

cdr3_aa cdr3_nt clone_size j_call d_call v_call
CASSQTGTSQPQHF TGCGCCAGCAGCCAAACAGGGACGTCGCAGCCCCAGCATTTT - TRBJ1-5 - TRBV4-3
CASQTSGSPFGELFF TGTGCCAGCCAGACTAGCGGGAGCCCTTTCGGGGAGCTGTTTTTT once TRBJ2-2 TRBD2 TRBV2
CASHREYTEAFF TGTGCCAGTCACAGGGAATACACTGAAGCTTTCTTT - TRBJ1-1 - TRBV28
CASSQDQFREAPYEQYF TGCGCCAGCAGCCAAGATCAGTTCAGGGAGGCACCCTACGAGCAGTACTTC - TRBJ2-7 - TRBV4-1
CASRRRGDGNTIYF TGTGCCAGCAGGAGAAGGGGTGACGGAAACACCATATATTTT - TRBJ1-3 - TRBV14
CASRLWTGLNGQPQHF TGTGCCAGCAGACTTTGGACAGGGCTCAATGGTCAGCCCCAGCATTTT - TRBJ1-5 TRBD1 TRBV28
CASSTQQENRLGKQYF TGTGCCAGCAGTACCCAACAGGAAAACCGCCTTGGCAAGCAGTACTTC - TRBJ2-7 - TRBV28
CSVVLARLNTEAFF TGCAGCGTTGTTTTGGCTAGATTGAACACTGAAGCTTTCTTT - TRBJ1-1 - TRBV29-1
CASSRTGVFDEKLFF TGTGCCAGCAGCCGAACAGGGGTCTTTGATGAAAAACTGTTTTTT - TRBJ1-4 TRBD1 TRBV6-1
CASSPLNRGGRMFF TGTGCCAGCAGCCCACTCAATCGTGGAGGGCGCATGTTTTTT - TRBJ1-1 - TRBV9
CASSLGGHTSTDTQYF TGCGCCAGCAGCTTGGGGGGACACACTAGCACAGATACGCAGTATTTT once TRBJ2-3 - TRBV5-1
CASSAGTGGNEKLFF TGTGCCAGCAGCGCCGGGACAGGGGGCAATGAAAAACTGTTTTTT - TRBJ1-4 TRBD1 TRBV9
CASSQPGTVQETQYF TGTGCCAGCAGCCAGCCCGGGACAGTACAAGAGACCCAGTACTTC - TRBJ2-5 TRBD1 TRBV14
CASSVPGGAGNEQFF TGTGCCAGCAGCGTACCGGGGGGCGCGGGCAATGAGCAGTTCTTC - TRBJ2-1 - TRBV9
CASVGQRNTEAFF TGTGCCAGTGTAGGACAGAGGAACACTGAAGCTTTCTTT - TRBJ1-1 - TRBV28
CASSRGQGTGYTF TGTGCCAGCAGCCGCGGACAGGGAACTGGGTACACCTTC - TRBJ1-2 TRBD1 TRBV6-5
CASSLDSKNTEAFF TGTGCCAGCAGCTTGGACAGCAAGAACACTGAAGCTTTCTTT - TRBJ1-1 - TRBV7-9
CAISVRELATDTQYF TGTGCCATCAGTGTGCGGGAGTTGGCCACAGATACGCAGTATTTT - TRBJ2-3 TRBD2 TRBV10-3
CASSLSDRTSNQPQHF TGTGCCAGCAGCTTAAGCGACAGGACTAGCAATCAGCCCCAGCATTTT - TRBJ1-5 - TRBV7-9
CASSSMVQRTDTGELFF TGTGCCAGCAGCTCAATGGTCCAGCGGACAGACACCGGGGAGCTGTTTTTT - TRBJ2-2 - TRBV7-6
CASSGAGLYTDTQYF TGTGCCAGCAGTGGAGCGGGCCTCTATACAGATACGCAGTATTTT - TRBJ2-3 - TRBV6-6
CASSNVGQTFYTF TGTGCCAGTAGTAACGTAGGACAGACATTCTACACCTTC - TRBJ1-2 - TRBV19
CASSYRGMNTEAFF TGTGCCAGCAGTTATCGAGGGATGAACACTGAAGCTTTCTTT - TRBJ1-1 - TRBV6-5
CASSLGQGGYGYTF TGTGCCAGCAGCCTCGGACAGGGAGGTTACGGCTACACCTTC - TRBJ1-2 TRBD1 TRBV7-9
CASSSVTTNYGYTF TGTGCCAGCAGTTCCGTGACAACCAACTATGGCTACACCTTC - TRBJ1-2 - TRBV27
CASSEPASGSGTGELFF TGTGCCAGCAGTGAACCAGCTAGCGGGAGTGGGACCGGGGAGCTGTTTTTT - TRBJ2-2 TRBD2 TRBV6-1
CASSDSISGSNEQFF TGTGCCAGCAGTGACTCGATTAGCGGGAGCAATGAGCAGTTCTTC - TRBJ2-1 TRBD2 TRBV6-4
CASSLVRGQGDGYTF TGTGCCAGCAGCTTAGTCAGGGGACAGGGTGATGGCTACACCTTC - TRBJ1-2 TRBD1 TRBV11-2
CAWARGSYNEQFF TGTGCCTGGGCCCGAGGGTCCTACAATGAGCAGTTCTTC - TRBJ2-1 - TRBV30
CSVGQTQETQYF TGCAGCGTCGGACAGACCCAAGAGACCCAGTACTTC - TRBJ2-5 - TRBV29-1
CASSHSPGGYGEKLFF TGTGCCAGCAGCCATTCCCCAGGGGGCTACGGTGAAAAACTGTTTTTT - TRBJ1-4 TRBD1 TRBV4-2
CASSLGYLGGTLYNEQFF TGTGCCAGCAGCTTAGGGTATCTTGGCGGGACCCTCTACAATGAGCAGTTCTTC - TRBJ2-1 - TRBV7-8
CAIRTDRENTEAFF TGTGCCATCAGGACGGACAGGGAAAACACTGAAGCTTTCTTT - TRBJ1-1 TRBD1 TRBV10-3
CASSIGTSGSGETQYF TGTGCCAGTAGTATAGGGACTAGCGGGAGTGGAGAGACCCAGTACTTC - TRBJ2-5 TRBD2 TRBV19
CASSRYPLAGGPNEQYF TGTGCCAGCAGCCGTTATCCCCTAGCGGGGGGCCCAAACGAGCAGTACTTC - TRBJ2-7 TRBD2 TRBV11-2
CASSLSGLRAGYTF TGTGCCAGCAGTTTAAGCGGACTTCGGGCGGGCTACACCTTC - TRBJ1-2 - TRBV28
CASSLVPDSYYNEQFF TGTGCCAGCAGCCTAGTCCCGGACTCATACTACAATGAGCAGTTCTTC - TRBJ2-1 - TRBV11-1
CASSLGLDYPSYNEQFF TGTGCCAGCAGCCTGGGACTTGACTATCCCTCCTACAATGAGCAGTTCTTC - TRBJ2-1 - TRBV4-2
CASSVQGRTWGGYNEQFF TGTGCCAGCAGTGTACAGGGGAGGACGTGGGGTGGGTACAATGAGCAGTTCTTC - TRBJ2-1 - TRBV6-1
CASSETSGGTDTQYF TGTGCCAGCAGTGAGACCTCGGGTGGCACAGATACGCAGTATTTT - TRBJ2-3 - TRBV2
CASSLDHGNIQYF TGTGCCAGCAGCTTAGATCACGGAAACATTCAGTACTTC - TRBJ2-4 - TRBV7-2
CASRGDRGTEQFF TGTGCCAGCAGAGGGGACAGGGGTACTGAGCAGTTCTTC - TRBJ2-1 TRBD1 TRBV25-1
CASSAELLNTGELFF TGTGCCAGCAGTGCGGAGCTGTTGAACACCGGGGAGCTGTTTTTT - TRBJ2-2 - TRBV2
CASSFSGTGEGEQYF TGTGCCAGCAGTTTCTCCGGGACAGGGGAGGGCGAGCAGTACTTC once TRBJ2-7 TRBD1 TRBV27
CASSPIPRGKSYEQYF TGTGCCAGCAGCCCCATCCCCAGGGGGAAATCCTACGAGCAGTACTTC - TRBJ2-7 TRBD1 TRBV7-8
CASQVGGREQFF TGTGCCAGCCAAGTCGGAGGCAGGGAGCAGTTCTTC - TRBJ2-1 - TRBV28
CASSLFWTGGLYNEQFF TGTGCCAGCAGTTTATTTTGGACAGGGGGCCTTTACAATGAGCAGTTCTTC - TRBJ2-1 TRBD1 TRBV28
CASVMTGFPEAFF TGTGCCAGCGTAATGACAGGGTTCCCTGAAGCTTTCTTT - TRBJ1-1 TRBD1 TRBV6-6
CASSGRLSGIRPDTQYF TGTGCCAGCAGCGGGAGACTTAGCGGGATCCGTCCAGATACGCAGTATTTT - TRBJ2-3 TRBD2 TRBV5-6
CAWSERTGVSGYTF TGTGCCTGGAGTGAAAGGACAGGGGTTAGTGGCTACACCTTC - TRBJ1-2 TRBD1 TRBV30
CAWREKSNEKLFF TGTGCCTGGAGAGAAAAGAGTAATGAAAAACTGTTTTTT - TRBJ1-4 - TRBV30
CATGKDRRSNQPQHF TGTGCCACCGGGAAGGACAGGAGGAGCAATCAGCCCCAGCATTTT - TRBJ1-5 TRBD1 TRBV15
CATNRESGANVLTF TGTGCCACCAACAGGGAGTCTGGGGCCAACGTCCTGACTTTC - TRBJ2-6 - TRBV6-1
CASRSVWEQYF TGTGCCAGCAGGTCAGTCTGGGAGCAGTACTTC - TRBJ2-7 - TRBV6-5
CASSTQGAANTEAFF TGTGCCAGTAGTACGCAGGGGGCGGCGAACACTGAAGCTTTCTTT - TRBJ1-1 TRBD1 TRBV19
CASSQVLAGGDEQYF TGCGCCAGCAGCCAAGTCCTAGCGGGAGGCGACGAGCAGTACTTC - TRBJ2-7 TRBD2 TRBV4-1
CASSQVPAGKNTEAFF TGCGCCAGCAGCCAGGTACCCGCAGGGAAGAACACTGAAGCTTTCTTT - TRBJ1-1 - TRBV4-1